This entry describes one T cell receptor beta chain. Only in-frame clones appear in the TCRdb table, and some are missing; sequencing was by immunoSEQ multiplex PCR. The table records 17,000 or so clones, roughly nine tenths of them present only once. The data stem from a study of control samples from healthy donors and cancer patients. Germline V gene data show CDR1 as MNHEY and CDR2 as SVGAGI. V lost 9 bases, J lost 0 bases, and 12 bases lay in between. The CDR3 loop spans 15 amino acids. The TCR was taken from a man aged 55 to 70 with head and neck cancer. The sequenced material came from PBMCs. This rearrangement joins TRBV6-5 to TRBJ1-6; D is unresolved. The CDR3 DNA follows: TGTGCCAGTCGGCCCCCGAGCTCCTATAATTCACCCCTCCACTTT. It encodes CASRPPSSYNSPLHF.